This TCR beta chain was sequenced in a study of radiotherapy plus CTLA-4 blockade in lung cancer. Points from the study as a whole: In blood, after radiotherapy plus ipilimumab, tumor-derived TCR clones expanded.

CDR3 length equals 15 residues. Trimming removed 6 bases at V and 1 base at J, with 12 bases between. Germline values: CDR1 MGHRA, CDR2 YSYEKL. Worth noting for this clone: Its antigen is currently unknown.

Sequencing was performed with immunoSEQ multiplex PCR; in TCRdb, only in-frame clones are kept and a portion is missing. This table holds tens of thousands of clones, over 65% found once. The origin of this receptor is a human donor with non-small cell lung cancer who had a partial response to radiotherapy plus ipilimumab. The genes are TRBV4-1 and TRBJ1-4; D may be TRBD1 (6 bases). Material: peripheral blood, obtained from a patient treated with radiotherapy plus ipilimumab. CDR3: CASSNDRLTNEKLFF. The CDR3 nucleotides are TGCGCCAGCAGTAACGACAGGCTAACTAATGAAAAACTGTTTTTT.